Following are 10 T cell receptor beta chains from one sample sequenced in a study of regulatory T cells in long-lasting Graves disease. In building TCR beta libraries, iRepertoire HTBI primers were used together with Arm-PCR of CDR3 regions. Each CDR3 protein gets one entry after TCRdb re-called the multiplex PCR reads with MiXCR. Altogether a few hundred thousand distinct CDR3 sequences are present, approximately 23% being singletons, with the ten largest covering about 27%. Time point specified: persistent/refractory GD, antithyroid drugs over 5 years with positive TRAb. There was RNA extracted from PBMCs, and the TCR library was made from it. Specimen: peripheral blood mononuclear cells (PBMCs), collected when the disease was refractory, from a patient treated with antithyroid drugs. The source of these receptors is a woman aged 40 to 55 with Graves disease.

The chain uses TRBV6-5 and TRBJ2-5, with 9 bases fitting TRBD2. The CDR3 has 15 residues. V lost 3 bases, J lost 5 bases, and 7 bases stayed unmatched. The germline CDR1 and CDR2 sequences are MNHEY and SVGAGI. The CDR3 nucleotides read TGTGCCAGCAGTTATCCAGCGGGAGGAGGGGAGACCCAGTACTTC. Its translation: CASSYPAGGGETQYF.

This clonotype was seen repeatedly, ten times or more. The V gene is TRBV28, the J gene TRBJ1-1; D call uncertain. The V and J ends lost 3 bases and 1 base respectively, with 9 bases between them. This CDR3 is built from 14 residues. Germline CDR1 and CDR2: MDHEN and SYDVKM. The CDR3 loop is CASSFSEGNTEAFF. CDR3 nucleotide sequence: TGTGCCAGCAGTTTTTCCGAGGGGAACACTGAAGCTTTCTTT.

This rearrangement joins TRBV5-4 to TRBJ2-5; the match to TRBD1 covers 7 bases. Unmatched junction bases numbered 12, after V lost 2 bases and J lost 5 bases. CDR3 length: 16 residues. Germline V CDR1 and CDR2: SGHNT, YYREEE (reference sequence). CDR3 residues: CASSLQGKYVGETQYF. The CDR3 nucleotides read TGTGCCAGCAGCTTACAGGGGAAGTATGTCGGGGAGACCCAGTACTTC.

This clonotype was counted at least ten times. This chain links TRBV29-1 with TRBJ1-1; a weak D match, TRBD1 (5 bases). Germline V CDR1 and CDR2: SQVTM, ANQGSEA. The CDR3 has 13 amino acids. With 3 bases removed from V and 4 bases from J, the gap between germline ends came to 12 bases. Written as DNA, the CDR3 is TGCAGCGTTGAGGGACCCGGGGCCACTGAAGCTTTCTTT. Translating gives CSVEGPGATEAFF. The full variable domain, completed using reference TRBV29-1 and TRBJ1-1, is SAVISQKPSRDICQRGTSLTIQCQVDSQVTMMFWYRQQPGQSLTLIATANQGSEATYESGFVIDKFPISRPNLTFSTLTVSNMSPEDSSIYLCSVEGPGATEAFFGQGTRLTVV.

This clonotype was counted between two and nine times. This may be a read error, as it is one base from a much larger clone. V usage is TRBV11-2 and J usage is TRBJ2-4; D is possibly TRBD1 or TRBD2 (5 bases each). This CDR3 spans 15 amino acids. Looked up from germline, CDR1 is SGHAT and CDR2 is FQNNGV. For the CDR3, the DNA is TGTGCCAGCAGCTCTATTTCCGGGGCCAAAAGCATTCAGTACTTC. Protein product: CASSSISGAKSIQYF.

This clonotype was seen only a few times. This chain connects TRBV5-1 to TRBJ2-2, with D possibly matching TRBD2 (6 bases). Trimming took off 2 bases at V and 4 bases at J, with 15 bases between the two ends. There are 16 residues in the CDR3. Germline assignment: CDR1 SGHRS and CDR2 YFSETQ. The CDR3 region has the DNA TGCGCCAGCAGCTTTCTCCGGGAGACCGGCACCGGGGAGCTGTTTTTT. Its protein is CASSFLRETGTGELFF.

This clonotype was seen a handful of times. CDR3 region: CASSPGAENTEAFF. In nucleotides, the CDR3 is TGTGCCAGCAGCCCAGGGGCCGAGAACACTGAAGCTTTCTTT. The gene calls are TRBV7-9 and TRBJ1-1; possible D gene TRBD1, 6 bases. This CDR3 contains 14 residues. The germline gives CDR1 SEHNR, CDR2 FQNEAQ (reference sequence). V gave up 5 bases and J gave up 1 base, with 11 bases separating them.

This clonotype occurred a few times. This chain uses TRBV20-1 with TRBJ1-5, with D unclear. The CDR3 sequence is 13 residues long. Trimming removed 3 bases at V and 3 bases at J, with 9 bases between. In germline, CDR1 is DFQATT, CDR2 SNEGSKA (reference sequence). The CDR3 bases are TGCAGTGCTAGGGCAGGCCCCAATCAGCCCCAGCATTTT. Its protein is CSARAGPNQPQHF.

This clonotype occurred a few times. The V call is TRBV20-1, the J call TRBJ2-7, with 7 bases identical to TRBD1. CDR1 and CDR2 from the germline V gene are DFQATT and SNEGSKA (reference sequence). The V gene end was trimmed by 6 bases and the J gene end by 0 bases; junction bases not matched to a gene: 5. The CDR3 covers 13 residues. The CDR3 nucleotides read TGCAGTGCCTCCGGGACAGTCTCCTACGAGCAGTACTTC. Its translation: CSASGTVSYEQYF.

Ten or more counts support this clonotype. CDR3 protein: CASSEWGLYEQYF. CDR3 coding DNA: TGTGCCAGCAGCGAATGGGGTCTCTACGAGCAGTACTTC. The chain is built from TRBV12-3 or TRBV12-4 and TRBJ2-7, with unresolved D. The CDR3 sequence is 13 residues long. Between the trimmed V and J ends, which lost 6 bases and 3 bases, there was a span of 12 bases.